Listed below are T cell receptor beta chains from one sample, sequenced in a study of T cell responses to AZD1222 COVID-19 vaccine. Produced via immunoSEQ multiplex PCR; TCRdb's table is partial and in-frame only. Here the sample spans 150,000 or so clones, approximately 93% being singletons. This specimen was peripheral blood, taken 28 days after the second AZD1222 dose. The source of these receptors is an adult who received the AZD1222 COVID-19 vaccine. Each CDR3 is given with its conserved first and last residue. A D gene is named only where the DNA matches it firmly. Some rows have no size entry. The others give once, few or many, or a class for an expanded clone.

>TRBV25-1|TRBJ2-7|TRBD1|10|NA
CASRTGPIYF
TGTGCCAGTCGGACAGGGCCTATTTACTTC
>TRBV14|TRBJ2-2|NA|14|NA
CASSQGAWAGELFF
TGTGCCAGCAGCCAAGGGGCTTGGGCCGGGGAGCTGTTTTTT
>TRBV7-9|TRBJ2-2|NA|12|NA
CASSKDTGELFF
TGTGCCAGCAGCAAGGACACCGGGGAGCTGTTTTTT
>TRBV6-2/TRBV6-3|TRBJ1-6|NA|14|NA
CASTPDGRGSPLHF
TGTGCCAGCACCCCGGACGGACGCGGTTCACCCCTCCACTTT
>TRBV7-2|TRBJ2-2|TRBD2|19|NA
CASSRLRLAGAANTGELFF
TGTGCCAGCAGTCGTTTGCGGCTAGCGGGGGCCGCGAACACCGGGGAGCTGTTTTTT
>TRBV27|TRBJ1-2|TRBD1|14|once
CASSLSGQVYGYTF
TGTGCCAGCAGTTTATCGGGACAGGTCTATGGCTACACCTTC
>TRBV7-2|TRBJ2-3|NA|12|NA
CASTTFGDTQYF
TGTGCCAGCACCACATTCGGGGATACGCAGTATTTT
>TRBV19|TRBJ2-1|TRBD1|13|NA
CASSVTGVKEQFF
TGTGCCAGTAGCGTGACAGGGGTGAAAGAGCAGTTCTTC
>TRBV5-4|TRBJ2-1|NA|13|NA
CASSLGQPNEQFF
TGTGCCAGCAGCTTGGGTCAGCCCAATGAGCAGTTCTTC
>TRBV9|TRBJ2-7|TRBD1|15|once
CASSERTGSLDEQYF
TGTGCCAGCAGCGAGAGGACAGGGAGTTTGGACGAGCAGTACTTC
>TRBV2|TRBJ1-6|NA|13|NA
CASILGRNSPLHF
TGTGCCAGCATCTTGGGGCGTAATTCACCCCTCCACTTT
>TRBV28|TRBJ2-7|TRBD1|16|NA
CASSFGDRGVGHEQYF
TGTGCCAGCAGTTTCGGGGACAGGGGTGTAGGTCACGAGCAGTACTTC
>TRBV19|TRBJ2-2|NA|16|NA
CARLHRVTPDTGELFF
TGTGCCAGATTACACAGGGTTACTCCGGACACCGGGGAGCTGTTTTTT
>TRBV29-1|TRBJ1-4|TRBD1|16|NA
CSVEPIGTGDGEKLFF
TGCAGCGTTGAACCTATCGGGACAGGGGATGGTGAAAAACTGTTTTTT
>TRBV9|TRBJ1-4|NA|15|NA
CASSPDPRGNEKLFF
TGTGCCAGCAGCCCAGATCCCAGGGGTAATGAAAAACTGTTTTTT
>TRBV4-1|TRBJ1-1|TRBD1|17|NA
CASSFRDRGPQNTEAFF
TGCGCCAGCAGCTTCCGGGACAGGGGTCCCCAGAACACTGAAGCTTTCTTT
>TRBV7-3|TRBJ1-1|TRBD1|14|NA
CASSPGTANTEAFF
TGTGCCAGCAGCCCGGGGACAGCGAACACTGAAGCTTTCTTT
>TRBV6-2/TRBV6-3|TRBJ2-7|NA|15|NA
CASSYNPGKAYEQYF
TGTGCCAGCAGTTATAATCCAGGAAAGGCCTACGAGCAGTACTTC
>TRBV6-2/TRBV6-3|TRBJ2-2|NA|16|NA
CASSPFTWGNTGELFF
TGTGCCAGCAGTCCCTTTACGTGGGGGAACACCGGGGAGCTGTTTTTT
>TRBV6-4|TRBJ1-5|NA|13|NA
CASSDGIDQPQHF
TGTGCCAGCAGTGACGGCATAGATCAGCCCCAGCATTTT
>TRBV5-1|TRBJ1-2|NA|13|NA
CASSLAQHYGYTF
TGCGCCAGCAGCTTGGCCCAGCACTATGGCTACACCTTC
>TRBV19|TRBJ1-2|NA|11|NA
CASMGSYGYTF
TGTGCCAGTATGGGGTCCTATGGCTACACCTTC
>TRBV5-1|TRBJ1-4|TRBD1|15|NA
CASSFQDRADEKLFF
TGCGCCAGCAGCTTTCAAGACAGGGCGGATGAAAAACTGTTTTTT
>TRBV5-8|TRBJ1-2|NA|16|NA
CASSRGFGARLYGYTF
TGTGCCAGCAGCCGCGGGTTTGGGGCTCGCCTCTATGGCTACACCTTC
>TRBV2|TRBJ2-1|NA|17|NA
CASILRVEASGAGEQFF
TGTGCCAGCATTTTAAGGGTTGAGGCGTCAGGGGCAGGGGAGCAGTTCTTC
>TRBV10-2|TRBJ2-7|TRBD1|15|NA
CASSDPGTGIYEQYF
TGCGCCAGCAGTGATCCCGGGACAGGAATTTACGAGCAGTACTTC
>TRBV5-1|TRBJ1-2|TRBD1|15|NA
CASSLYPGTANGYTF
TGCGCCAGCAGCCTCTACCCCGGGACAGCAAATGGCTACACCTTC
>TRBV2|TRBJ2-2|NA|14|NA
CASSGLENTGELFF
TGTGCCAGCTCGGGACTTGAGAACACCGGGGAGCTGTTTTTT
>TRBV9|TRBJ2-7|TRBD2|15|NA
CASSGSSGSGYEQYF
TGTGCCAGCAGTGGGAGTAGCGGGAGTGGGTACGAGCAGTACTTC
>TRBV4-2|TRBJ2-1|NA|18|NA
CASSQGLPRPGHYNEQFF
TGTGCCAGCAGCCAAGGCCTACCTCGTCCCGGGCACTACAATGAGCAGTTCTTC
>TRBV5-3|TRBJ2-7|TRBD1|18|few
CARSNRDRGSIGSYEQYF
TGTGCCAGAAGTAACCGGGACAGGGGGTCTATTGGCTCCTACGAGCAGTACTTC
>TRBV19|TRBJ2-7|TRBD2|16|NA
CASSIDGTSGTYEQYF
TGTGCCAGTAGTATAGATGGGACTAGCGGGACCTACGAGCAGTACTTC
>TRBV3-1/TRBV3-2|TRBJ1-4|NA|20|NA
CASSRFLPGHLPATNEKLFF
TGTGCCAGCAGCCGCTTCCTCCCGGGACACCTACCTGCAACTAATGAAAAACTGTTTTTT
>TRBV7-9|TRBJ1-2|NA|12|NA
CASSLVDYGYTF
TGTGCCAGCAGCTTAGTCGACTATGGCTACACCTTC
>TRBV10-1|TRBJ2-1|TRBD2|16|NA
CASGTGTSGVNNEQFF
TGCGCCAGCGGTACCGGGACTAGCGGGGTTAACAATGAGCAGTTCTTC